This T cell receptor beta chain was profiled in a study of beta chain features in type 1 diabetes. Broader study findings: Healthy donors had naive, central memory and Treg TCRB repertoires that appeared less similar than those seen among patients. The study found moderately but significantly shorter TCRB CDR3s in all four CD4+ subsets of Type 1 diabetes patients.

The study reverse transcribed the entire isolated RNA, so it sequenced expressed TCRB transcripts. The assay was immunoSEQ multiplex PCR, and TCRdb's table has in-frame clones only and misses some. The repertoire consists of about 700,000 clones, with about an eighth occurring once and the leading ten covering around 0.022%. The V end was cut by 4 bases, the J end by 4 bases, with 12 bases between. This CDR3 region has 14 residues. Per germline, CDR1 SGHNT and CDR2 YYREEE (reference sequence). With regard to this clone: Its target is not known.

The rearrangement links TRBV5-4 to TRBJ1-5; D remains ambiguous. This sequence originates from a young man with type 1 diabetes. Sample: naive CD4+ T cells from blood. Written as DNA, the CDR3 is TGTGCCAGCAGCGGATACAGCGTAAATCAGCCCCAGCATTTT. Translating it yields CASSGYSVNQPQHF.